Listed below are T cell receptor beta chains from one sample, sequenced in a study of cytotoxic CD8 clonotypes in ibrutinib-treated CLL. The assay was immunoSEQ multiplex PCR, and TCRdb's table has in-frame clones only and misses some. In the table there are about 36,000 clones, 60% to 80% of which are singletons. Source: PBMCs, taken at disease progression, from a patient treated with ibrutinib. Receptors originate from a human donor with chronic lymphocytic leukemia. CDR3s include the opening cysteine and the closing phenylalanine or tryptophan. A D gene is named only where the DNA matches it firmly. Not every row has a clone size; where given, it reads once, few, many or a size class.

v_gene	abundance	d_gene	j_gene	CDR3aa	CDR3nt
TRBV19	.	.	TRBJ1-2	CASRDAGAATYGYTF	TGTGCCAGTAGAGATGCGGGGGCAGCTACCTATGGCTACACCTTC
TRBV5-1	.	.	TRBJ2-7	CASAPRDPAYEQYF	TGCGCCAGCGCCCCCCGGGACCCCGCCTACGAGCAGTACTTC
TRBV6-4	once	TRBD1	TRBJ2-1	CASSDRGREQFF	TGTGCCAGCAGTGACAGGGGGCGAGAGCAGTTCTTC
TRBV11-1	.	.	TRBJ1-6	CASSSPKTDSYNSPLHF	TGTGCCAGCAGCTCGCCTAAGACAGACTCCTATAATTCACCCCTCCACTTT
TRBV5-4	few	TRBD2	TRBJ2-3	CASSGGLADTDTQYF	TGTGCCAGCAGCGGGGGACTAGCAGACACAGATACGCAGTATTTT
TRBV27	.	TRBD1	TRBJ2-1	CASSSDRVVRREQFF	TGTGCCAGCAGTTCCGACAGGGTTGTCAGGCGGGAGCAGTTCTTC
TRBV5-1	.	.	TRBJ2-7	CASSSVGQISGEQYF	TGCGCCAGCAGCTCTGTGGGGCAGATCTCGGGGGAGCAGTACTTC
TRBV20-1	.	.	TRBJ2-3	CSVFPGDTQYF	TGCAGTGTTTTTCCCGGAGATACGCAGTATTTT
TRBV6-5	.	TRBD2	TRBJ2-1	CASISAGGRGNEQFF	TGTGCCAGCATCTCAGCGGGGGGTCGTGGGAATGAGCAGTTCTTC
TRBV6-6	.	.	TRBJ2-5	CASSAEGGRSETQYF	TGTGCCAGCAGTGCCGAGGGGGGGAGGTCAGAGACCCAGTACTTC
TRBV2	few	.	TRBJ2-1	CASRLFYNEQFF	TGTGCCAGCCGACTTTTTTACAATGAGCAGTTCTTC
TRBV4-1	.	.	TRBJ1-1	CASSQGTGRTEAFF	TGCGCCAGCAGCCAAGGTACGGGTCGCACTGAAGCTTTCTTT